This T cell receptor beta chain was sequenced for a study of shared clonotypes between healthy human individuals. This CDR3 spans 15 amino acids. The ends lost 8 bases at V and 0 bases at J; junction bases unmatched: 6. Germline-derived CDR1 and CDR2 are MGHRA and YSYEKL. The data were produced by immunoSEQ multiplex PCR, yet TCRdb's version contains in-frame clones alone and is incomplete. The table lists around 1,100,000 clones, about 80% of them singletons. The V call is TRBV4-1, the J call TRBJ1-3; 8 positions match TRBD1. Sequencing was carried out using memory CD4+ T cells from PBMCs. Subset defined: CD45RA-negative fraction. The sequence came from a man aged 18 to 29 in good health. Some clones in this sample may be carry-over from other donors' samples. CDR3 protein: CASAWTGISGNTIYF. CDR3 in DNA: TGCGCCAGCGCTTGGACAGGGATCTCTGGAAACACCATATATTTT.